This entry describes one TCR beta chain. No cognate antigen has been identified for it. Qualities for individual bases were not recorded, and no much larger clone is one base off. The data originate from a study of blood T cell repertoires in COVID-19 (dated by TCRdb to 2020 to 2022). In terms of the full investigation: Samples from collaborators originated in the United States, Italy and Spain and spanned both the acute and convalescent phases of COVID-19. Samples came from the ongoing ImmuneRACE study (first 160 participants) plus 1,254 subjects from 6 global collaborators. Where available, HLA class I and class II types were obtained from metadata supplied by the sample provider rather than from assay-based typing. The repertoires were made available in a free public database intended to serve as a resource for research on the immune response to SARS-CoV-2. The dataset comprised deeply sampled blood TCRbeta repertoires from subjects exposed to, actively infected with, or recovered from COVID-19. The material from the prospective study consisted of cDNA or gDNA derived from T cells, B-cell-depleted T cells, or PBMCs. Nearly every sample came with metadata listing a de-identified subject ID, COVID-19 status, age in years and sex.

The immunoSEQ Assay, a bias-controlled multiplex PCR, was used to amplify TCRbeta CDR3 regions from genomic DNA. The study's processing was this. The number of nucleated cells in each sample was estimated from the amplification of reference gene primers within the assay. To quantify the absolute abundance of each unique TCRbeta CDR3 rearrangement, sequence reads were collapsed and filtered. For each sample, productive Simpson clonality was calculated as the square root of Simpson's diversity index over productive rearrangements. TCRdb took over this immuneACCESS table, retaining in-frame rearrangements with V and J assigned. Such tables are incomplete; in checked studies, under half of the missing clones stem from an unresolved V gene, and the remainder is unexplained. That table supplies the V and J calls and clone size; D and trimming were determined from the DNA. The sample profile shows more than 200,000 clones; around four fifths of them were found once. Clones ranked in the top ten supply approximately 4% of the sample.

On the study overall, not on this receptor specifically: The amount of clinical and demographic metadata varied by source and participant and was provided uncurated.

V lost 2 bases and J lost 7 bases; the stretch between them is 14 bases long. CDR1 and CDR2 are drawn from the germline V gene (reference sequence): SEHNR, FQNEAQ. From the cysteine up to the phenylalanine, the CDR3 has a length of 14 residues. The sequence is cut down to CDR3 DNA, 42 bases in frame from base 1. Each collaborating institution followed its own protocols to collect whole blood in K2EDTA tubes. Collaborator samples were shipped for TCRbeta analysis as frozen whole blood, isolated PBMCs, or DNA extracted from either sample type. This sequence was found in a woman aged 40 to 50 with active or convalescent COVID-19. The V and J segments used are TRBV7-9 and TRBJ1-2; the D gene is perhaps TRBD1, on 6 matching bases. Sequenced material: peripheral blood. The CDR3 protein sequence reads: CASSLKTGAGGYTF. The DNA sequence is given as TGTGCCAGCAGCTTAAAGACAGGAGCAGGTGGCTACACCTTC.